This T cell receptor (beta chain) was recovered during a study of T cell responses to AZD1222 COVID-19 vaccine. Study-level points and caveats: White British ancestry dominated among donors, who included more females, and clonal diversity was possibly underestimated. Repertoires were obtained solely post-peak T cell response.

V gave up 1 base and J gave up 8 bases, with 5 bases separating them. The germline V gene has CDR1 SNHLY and CDR2 FYNNEI. CDR3 length: 11 residues. In the case of this clone: Its antigen is unknown.

Sequenced by immunoSEQ multiplex PCR; TCRdb stores in-frame clones only, minus some. The table lists 98,000 or so clones, around nine tenths of them singletons. Whether given at about 4 or about 12 weeks, second doses were pooled. This specimen consisted of peripheral blood, obtained 28 days after the second AZD1222 dose. The chain recombines TRBV2 with TRBJ1-2, with D unclear. The TCR was taken from an adult who received the AZD1222 COVID-19 vaccine. In DNA, the CDR3 is TGTGCCAGCAGTGAAGAGGCGGGCTACACCTTC. Protein sequence: CASSEEAGYTF.